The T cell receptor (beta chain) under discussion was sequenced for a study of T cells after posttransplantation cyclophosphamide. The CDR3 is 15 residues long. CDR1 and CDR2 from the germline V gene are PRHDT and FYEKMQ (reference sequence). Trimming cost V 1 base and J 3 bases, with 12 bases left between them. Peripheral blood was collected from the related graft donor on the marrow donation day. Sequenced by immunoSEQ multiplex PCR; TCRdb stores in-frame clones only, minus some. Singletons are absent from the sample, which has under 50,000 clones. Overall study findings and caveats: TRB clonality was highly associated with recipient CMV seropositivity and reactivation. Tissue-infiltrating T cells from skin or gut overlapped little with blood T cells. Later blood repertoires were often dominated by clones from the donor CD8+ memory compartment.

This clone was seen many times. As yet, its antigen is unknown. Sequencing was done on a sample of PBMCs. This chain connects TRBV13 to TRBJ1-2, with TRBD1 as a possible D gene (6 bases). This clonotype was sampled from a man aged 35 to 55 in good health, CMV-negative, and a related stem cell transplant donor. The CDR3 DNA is TGTGCCAGCAGCTTAGCGAGGCAGGGGTACTATGGCTACACCTTC. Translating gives CASSLARQGYYGYTF.